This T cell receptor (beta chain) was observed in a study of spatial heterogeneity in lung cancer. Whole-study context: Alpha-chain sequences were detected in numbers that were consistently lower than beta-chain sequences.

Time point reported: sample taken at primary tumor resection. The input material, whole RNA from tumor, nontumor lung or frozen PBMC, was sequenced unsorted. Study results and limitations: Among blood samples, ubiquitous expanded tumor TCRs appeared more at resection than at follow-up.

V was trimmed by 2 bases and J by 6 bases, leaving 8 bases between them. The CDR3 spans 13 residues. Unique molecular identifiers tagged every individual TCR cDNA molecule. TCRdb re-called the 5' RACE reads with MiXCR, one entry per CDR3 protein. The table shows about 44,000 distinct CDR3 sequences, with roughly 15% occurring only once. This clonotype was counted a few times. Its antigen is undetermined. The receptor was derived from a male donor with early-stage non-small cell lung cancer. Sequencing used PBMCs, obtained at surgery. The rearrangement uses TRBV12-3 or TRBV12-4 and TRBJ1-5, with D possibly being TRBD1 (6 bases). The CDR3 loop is CASSLQGRQPQHF. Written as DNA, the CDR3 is TGTGCCAGCAGTTTACAGGGGCGTCAGCCCCAGCATTTT.